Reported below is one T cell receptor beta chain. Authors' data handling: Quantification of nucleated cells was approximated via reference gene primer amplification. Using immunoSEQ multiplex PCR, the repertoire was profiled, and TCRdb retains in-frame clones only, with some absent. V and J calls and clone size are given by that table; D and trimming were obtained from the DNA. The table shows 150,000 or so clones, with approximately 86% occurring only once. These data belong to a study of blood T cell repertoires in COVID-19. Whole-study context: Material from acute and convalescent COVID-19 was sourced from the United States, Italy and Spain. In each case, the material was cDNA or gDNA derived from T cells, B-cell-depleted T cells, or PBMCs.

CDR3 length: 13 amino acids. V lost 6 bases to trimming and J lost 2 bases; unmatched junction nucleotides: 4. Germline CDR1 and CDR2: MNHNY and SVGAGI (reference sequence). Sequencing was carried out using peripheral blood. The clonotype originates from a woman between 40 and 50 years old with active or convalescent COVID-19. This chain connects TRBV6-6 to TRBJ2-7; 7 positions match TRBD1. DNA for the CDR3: TGTGCCAGCAGAGCACAGGGGCCCTACGAGCAGTACTTC. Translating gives CASRAQGPYEQYF.